Detailed here is one TCR beta chain. The target antigen is unknown. The CDR3 has 14 residues. The germline V gene has CDR1 LNHDA and CDR2 SQIVND (reference sequence). V lost 0 bases and J lost 3, with 8 bases in between. The data belong to a study of cytomegalovirus exposure and HLA in healthy donors. On the study more broadly: Roughly 80 million unique TCRs from HLA-typed donors made up an early data release.

Study-wide findings and caveats: Some V segments, including TRBV6-2 and TRBV6-3, were excluded as indistinguishable. Many donors carried some public TCRs, although rarity characterized most TCR sequences. Previous analysis showed most TCR beta V segments were productive about 87% or about 30% of the time.

Vbeta (60) and Jbeta (13) primers were used in the PCR. The method was immunoSEQ multiplex PCR; TCRdb's version includes in-frame clones alone and lacks a portion of them. Among hundreds of thousands of clones listed, more than 65% were seen once. The chain combines TRBV19 with TRBJ1-1; the D gene is possibly TRBD1 (5 bases). The sequence was obtained from a woman aged 30 to 39 in good health and CMV-seronegative. Sequencing input: PBMCs. The CDR3 bases are TGTGCCAGTAGTATAGAGGAGGGACACACTGAAGCTTTCTTT. Its translation is CASSIEEGHTEAFF.